This T cell receptor (beta chain) came from a study of blood T cell repertoires in COVID-19. Overall study: PBMCs, B-cell-depleted T cells, or T cells provided the cDNA or gDNA that made up the material.

Sequenced by immunoSEQ multiplex PCR; TCRdb stores in-frame clones only, minus some. The table records some 200,000 clones, roughly 75% of them present only once. The CDR3 is made up of 12 amino acids. Trimming stripped 5 bases from V and 5 bases from J, with 8 bases between. Germline lookup yields CDR1 SEHNR and CDR2 FQNEAQ (reference sequence). What was sequenced was peripheral blood. The V gene is TRBV7-9, the J gene TRBJ2-3; D remains unclear. This sequence was found in a woman aged 70-85 years with acute or convalescent COVID-19. The CDR3 DNA reads as TGTGCCAGCAGCCCCTCCGGAGATACGCAGTATTTT. Protein sequence: CASSPSGDTQYF.